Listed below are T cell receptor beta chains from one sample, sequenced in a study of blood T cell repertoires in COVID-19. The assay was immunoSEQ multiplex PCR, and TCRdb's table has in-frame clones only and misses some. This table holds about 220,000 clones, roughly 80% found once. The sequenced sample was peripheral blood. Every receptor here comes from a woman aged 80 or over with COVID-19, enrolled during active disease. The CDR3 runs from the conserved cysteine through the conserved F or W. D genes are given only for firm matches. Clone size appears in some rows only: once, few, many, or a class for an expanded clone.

TGTGCCAGTAGTACCTTCACGACAGCACGCTATGGCTACACCTTC	CASSTFTTARYGYTF	TRBV19	NA	TRBJ1-2	NA	15
TGTGCCAGTAGTATAGCTACCAGAATGGGAGCTTACCAAGAGACCCAGTACTTC	CASSIATRMGAYQETQYF	TRBV19	NA	TRBJ2-5	NA	18
TGTGCCAGCAGCTTAGTTGCGGCTAGCGGGTGGCTAGATACGCAGTATTTT	CASSLVAASGWLDTQYF	TRBV7-9	few	TRBJ2-3	TRBD2	17
TGTGCCAGCACGGAACAGGGACTGAACACTGAAGCTTTCTTT	CASTEQGLNTEAFF	TRBV7-9	NA	TRBJ1-1	NA	14
TGTGCCAGCAGCCCTGGACTGGCCTCCTACAATGAGCAGTTCTTC	CASSPGLASYNEQFF	TRBV7-3	NA	TRBJ2-1	NA	15
TGTGCCAGCAGTGACATGGGGGCTTTTAGCTACACCTTC	CASSDMGAFSYTF	TRBV6-1	NA	TRBJ1-2	NA	13
TGCGCCAGCAGCCAAGAAGGAACAGGGGATGAAAAACTGTTTTTT	CASSQEGTGDEKLFF	TRBV4-1	once	TRBJ1-4	TRBD1	15
TGCGCCAGCAGCCAAGAACGGACAGCATATAGCAATCAGCCCCAGCATTTT	CASSQERTAYSNQPQHF	TRBV4-1	few	TRBJ1-5	NA	17
TGTGCCAGCAGGCCCCGGGACTCTAAAACAGATACGCAGTATTTT	CASRPRDSKTDTQYF	TRBV7-2	NA	TRBJ2-3	NA	15
TGTGCCAGCAGCCAGGGTATTGGCACTGAAGCTTTCTTT	CASSQGIGTEAFF	TRBV7-3	NA	TRBJ1-1	NA	13
TGTGCCAGCAGCTTGGGGCTAGCGGGAAACACAGATACGCAGTATTTT	CASSLGLAGNTDTQYF	TRBV5-4	NA	TRBJ2-3	TRBD2	16
TGCGCCAGCAGCCAAGGAAGAGGGGACAGGGGCTACTATGGCTACACCTTC	CASSQGRGDRGYYGYTF	TRBV4-1	NA	TRBJ1-2	TRBD1	17
TGCGCCAGCAGCCCACGACCCCAGGGAACGGGGGGGTACAATGAGCAGTTCTTC	CASSPRPQGTGGYNEQFF	TRBV5-1	NA	TRBJ2-1	TRBD2	18
TGTGCCAGCGGAAGTGCAGGTTTCATTTCTAATCAGAATGGCTACACCTTC	CASGSAGFISNQNGYTF	TRBV19	NA	TRBJ1-2	NA	17
TGTGCCAGCAGTTACCTCGAGCAGGGCATCCAGTATTTT	CASSYLEQGIQYF	TRBV6-2/TRBV6-3	NA	TRBJ2-3	NA	13
TGTGCCAGCAGCCAAAGGCAGGGTCCGCAGTATTTT	CASSQRQGPQYF	TRBV4-2	NA	TRBJ2-3	NA	12
TGTGCCAGCAGTCCCGGACAAGTGGCCCAGTACTTC	CASSPGQVAQYF	TRBV2	NA	TRBJ2-5	NA	12
TGTGCCAGCACCTTACTAGCGGGAGAGGGTAATGAGCAGTTCTTC	CASTLLAGEGNEQFF	TRBV2	NA	TRBJ2-1	TRBD2	15
TGTGCCAGCAGCTTAGTGCGGATTCGGCTTAAACCTAGCACAGATACGCAGTATTTT	CASSLVRIRLKPSTDTQYF	TRBV11-2	NA	TRBJ2-3	NA	19